Following are 13 T cell receptor beta chains from one sample sequenced in a study of blood T cells in healthy people across ages. Combining a sample-barcoded 5' primer with a J-beta primer mix, a second PCR ran for roughly 7 to 12 cycles. Via MiXCR, TCRdb re-called the 5' RACE reads, giving one row per CDR3 protein. The repertoire holds over a million distinct CDR3 sequences, around 40% seen once, with 4% in the top ten. The sample taken for sequencing was blood. These receptors originate from a woman aged 18-30 years in good health.

The rearrangement joins TRBV7-8 to TRBJ2-1; 8 bases are shared with TRBD2. The assigned J gene may be wrong: the sequence end matches TRBJ2-7 better. Per germline, CDR1 SGHVS and CDR2 FQNEAQ. The CDR3 extends over 17 amino acids. CDR3 sequence reads: CASSRSVLLAVYNEQYF. The CDR3 nucleotides are TGTGCCAGCAGCAGGTCGGTACTACTAGCGGTTTACAATGAGCAGTACTTC.

V usage is TRBV5-1 and J usage is TRBJ1-1; TRBD1 matches at 7 bases. The CDR3 contains 16 residues. V dropped 0 bases and J dropped 2; count of bases not matched to a gene: 7. In germline, CDR1 is SGHRS, CDR2 YFSETQ. As DNA, the CDR3 is TGCGCCAGCAGCTTGGTGGGGGGACAGATTAACACTGAAGCTTTCTTT. Its protein is CASSLVGGQINTEAFF.

The chain combines TRBV6-2 or TRBV6-3 with TRBJ2-1, with unresolved D. V was pared by 2 bases and J by 6 bases, with 14 bases between. This CDR3 has 15 residues. The germline gives CDR1 MNHEY, CDR2 SVGEGT. Written as DNA, the CDR3 is TGTGCCAGCAGTTACCCCCTTGGAGCCAGCAATGAGCAGTTCTTC. Translating gives CASSYPLGASNEQFF.

The V call is TRBV7-2, the J call TRBJ2-3; weak D call: TRBD1 (5 bases). Trimming shortened V by 2 bases and J by 9 bases, and 9 bases separated the two germline ends. CDR1 SGHTA and CDR2 FQGNSA come from the germline V gene. The CDR3 contains 12 residues. DNA of the CDR3: TGTGCCAGCAGCTTATGGGGCCTAACGCAGTATTTT. Translation: CASSLWGLTQYF.

V gene TRBV7-8 combines with J gene TRBJ2-1; a weak D match, TRBD2 (5 bases). The CDR3 length is 16 residues. Germline CDR1 SGHVS, CDR2 FQNEAQ. V was pared by 5 bases and J by 0 bases, with 14 bases between. The CDR3 coding sequence is TGTGCCAGCAGCCCCCATGAAGGGAGCTCCTACAATGAGCAGTTCTTC. Protein product: CASSPHEGSSYNEQFF.

This clonotype showed up just a few times. The chain employs TRBV29-1 and TRBJ1-2, with 8 bases identical to TRBD1. CDR1 is SQVTM, CDR2 ANQGSEA, per germline. Losses at the gene ends were 7 bases for V and 3 bases for J; bases not matched to a gene: 7. The CDR3 consists of 13 residues. The CDR3 region has the DNA TGCAGCGGCGGACAGGGTTCCCACTATGGCTACACCTTC. Translated, it gives CSGGQGSHYGYTF.

The rearrangement uses TRBV20-1 and TRBJ2-5; 8 bases are a match to TRBD2. CDR1 DFQATT and CDR2 SNEGSKA come from the germline V gene (reference sequence). Trimming removed 0 bases from V and 5 bases from J; junction bases left unmatched: 11. The CDR3 consists of 16 residues. CDR3 residues: CSARDLSGSIVETQYF. The CDR3 DNA follows: TGCAGTGCTAGAGATCTCAGCGGGAGTATTGTGGAGACCCAGTACTTC.

The chain employs TRBV4-1 and TRBJ1-2, with D possibly TRBD1 on 6 matching bases. Germline CDR1 is MGHRA and CDR2 is YSYEKL. V dropped 2 bases and J dropped 4 bases, with 11 bases sitting between them. The CDR3 contains 14 residues. CDR3 DNA sequence: TGCGCCAGCAGCCAAACAGGGACTAGCTATGGCTACACCTTC. Its translation: CASSQTGTSYGYTF.

In the case of this clonotype: Germline is not matched at one junction end, which may reflect a read error. CDR3 protein: CTSSQPTRGYEQYF. As DNA, the CDR3 is TGCACCAGCAGCCAACCAACTAGAGGGTACGAGCAGTACTTC. The chain carries TRBV4-1 and TRBJ2-7, with D possibly being TRBD2 (5 bases). CDR1 MGHRA and CDR2 YSYEKL come from the germline V gene. The CDR3 runs 14 residues.

The chain uses TRBV7-9 and TRBJ1-4; 11 bases agree with TRBD1. J was trimmed by 7 bases and V by 4 bases; bases with no gene match: 11. Germline CDR1 and CDR2: SEHNR and FQNEAQ (reference sequence). The CDR3 is 17 amino acids. CDR3 amino acids: CASSSGTGGPGFEKLFF. DNA for the CDR3: TGTGCCAGCAGCTCCGGGACAGGGGGGCCTGGTTTTGAAAAACTGTTTTTT.

This chain joins TRBV30 and TRBJ2-7; 7 bases fit TRBD1. TRBJ2-4 explains the end of the DNA better; the J call may be wrong. The CDR3 runs 16 residues. CDR1 GTSNPN and CDR2 SVGIG come from the germline V gene (reference sequence). DNA of the CDR3: TGTGCCTGGAGTGCTCCGGTGACAGGGAAAAGGTACATTCAGTACTTC. The encoded protein is CAWSAPVTGKRYIQYF.

The chain has TRBV4-3 and TRBJ2-1; 13 bases fit TRBD2. J lost 8 bases, V lost 1 base, and 5 bases had no gene match. This CDR3 region has 16 residues. CDR1 LGHNA and CDR2 YSLEER come from the germline V gene. CDR3 sequence: CASSQGTSGSSDEQFF. In DNA, the CDR3 is TGCGCCAGCAGCCAAGGGACTAGCGGGAGTTCAGATGAGCAGTTCTTC.

The V and J genes are TRBV20-1 and TRBJ1-1; 10 positions match TRBD1. CDR1 DFQATT and CDR2 SNEGSKA come from the germline V gene (reference sequence). The CDR3 is made up of 16 amino acids. The V gene end was trimmed by 3 bases and the J gene end by 0 bases; junction bases not matched to a gene: 7. CDR3 DNA sequence: TGCAGTGCTAGCCGGGACAGGGGAATCATGAACACTGAAGCTTTCTTT. Its protein product is CSASRDRGIMNTEAFF.